The clone carrying this T cell receptor beta chain was detected ten times or more. This sample was taken from a study of spatial heterogeneity in lung cancer. TCRdb re-called the 5' RACE reads with MiXCR, one entry per CDR3 protein. The sample carries around 75,000 distinct CDR3 sequences, about 14% recorded once. The V gene's germline CDR1 is GTSNPN and CDR2 SVGIG (reference sequence). The CDR3 contains 17 residues. V was clipped by 0 bases and J by 4 bases; unmatched bases: 7. Time point here: sample taken at primary tumor resection. Whole RNA, which was extracted from tumor, nontumor lung tissue or frozen PBMC, was sequenced without any cell sorting.

The chain has TRBV30 and TRBJ2-3; 13 bases line up with TRBD2. The material sequenced was PBMCs, taken at surgery. The TCR sequence derives from a male donor with early-stage non-small cell lung cancer. The CDR3 region has the DNA TGTGCCTGGAGTGTACTAGCGGGAGGGCCTGGGGCAGATACGCAGTATTTT. It yields the protein CAWSVLAGGPGADTQYF.